A single T cell receptor beta chain is shown here with its context. This clonotype came up a few times. Its antigen specificity is not known. No much larger clone is present one base from it, and per-base qualities are unavailable. For sequencing, an Illumina HiSeq 1500 was employed. The public reads were run again by TCRdb, first through fastp at Q25 and then through MiXCR, and only productive beta chains were kept. Rows are unified per CDR3 protein, each entry keeping the most common DNA and genes. Counted in this sample were about 920,000 distinct CDR3 sequences; roughly 30% of them appeared once. The top ten clonotypes cover more than 12% of the sample. The treatment or condition label for this specimen denotes: in vitro stimulation with specific CMV peptide epitopes to enrich CMV-specific T cells. Measured from the cysteine to the phenylalanine, the CDR3 is 12 residues long. The CDR3 DNA has 36 bases and is translated from base 1. Trimming removed 7 bases from V and 1 base from J, leaving 9 bases between the germline ends. CDR1 and CDR2 are drawn from the germline V gene (reference sequence): SGHNT, YYREEE.

This sample is part of a study of T cell repertoires in cytomegalovirus infection (dated by TCRdb to the late 2010s). In terms of the full investigation: Alongside well-studied HLA-B-restricted epitopes, the peptide stimulations were aimed at recently identified HLA-C-restricted CMV epitopes, whose presentation resists viral immunomodulation. Because public TCR beta signatures pointed to carriage of CMV infection together with the matching HLA type, the HLA type of each donor mattered for the analysis.

General conclusions and limits of the study: The ex vivo response was dominated by HLA-C-restricted CMV-specific TCR beta clonotypes, which also provided the single most frequent clonotype in two of eight donors. In both this cohort and an independent cohort of 350 or so donors, the cumulative frequency of public TCR beta family members distinguished carriers of CMV infection plus the relevant HLA type.

This TCR was recovered from a human donor in good health (CMV status not recorded). Some clones in this sample may be carry-over from other donors' samples. Here the sequenced sample was cultured CD8+ T cells from PBMCs, taken from culture after CMV antigen stimulation. The rearranged chain carries TRBV5-4 and TRBJ2-7, with the D gene too uncertain to name. Here is the DNA: TGTGCCAGCGGGTTGGGGTCCTACGAGCAGTACTTC. This is translated as CASGLGSYEQYF.